Listed below are T cell receptor beta chains from one sample, sequenced in a study of blood T cell repertoires in COVID-19. Measured with immunoSEQ multiplex PCR; TCRdb has only the in-frame clones, and not every one. The repertoire consists of about 280,000 clones, with over 80% occurring once and the leading ten covering approximately 4%. Material for sequencing was PBMCs or T cells enriched from blood (not recorded which). The receptors shown here come from a woman between 25 and 40 years old with acute COVID-19. Each CDR3 is given with its conserved first and last residue. A D gene is named only where the DNA matches it firmly. Expanded clones are given a class, and other clones once, few, many or no size at all.

NA	TRBJ1-2	TRBD1	15	TRBV28	TGTGCCAGCAGCTCCCCATCCAGGGGGCAAAATGGCTACACCTTC	CASSSPSRGQNGYTF
NA	TRBJ2-1	TRBD2	16	TRBV18	TGTGCCAGCTCACCAGGATCTAGCGGGAGCTACAATGAGCAGTTCTTC	CASSPGSSGSYNEQFF
NA	TRBJ1-1	TRBD1	17	TRBV19	TGTGCCAGTAGTATAGATACAAGGTCTATCAGGGGGACTGAAGCTTTCTTT	CASSIDTRSIRGTEAFF
NA	TRBJ2-7	NA	14	TRBV6-5	TGTGCCAGCGAAGTGGACAGAGGGCTCTACGAGCAGTACTTC	CASEVDRGLYEQYF
NA	TRBJ2-3	NA	15	TRBV27	TGTGCCAGCAGTTTGGGAGAATTTAGTACAGATACGCAGTATTTT	CASSLGEFSTDTQYF
NA	TRBJ1-5	NA	13	TRBV29-1	TGCAGCGTTGAGGAGGGAGGGGGACAGCCCCAGCATTTT	CSVEEGGGQPQHF
NA	TRBJ1-2	NA	16	TRBV5-4	TGTGCCAGCAGCTTGGCCGCAGGTCCAGAGAACTATGGCTACACCTTC	CASSLAAGPENYGYTF
once	TRBJ1-3	NA	15	TRBV18	TGTGCCAGCTCACCATTTGACGAGGGCGGAAACACCATATATTTT	CASSPFDEGGNTIYF
NA	TRBJ1-5	NA	12	TRBV24-1	TGTGCCACCCATTGCTGGCTTCAGCCCCAGCATTTT	CATHCWLQPQHF
NA	TRBJ2-1	NA	16	TRBV7-8	TGTGCCAGCAGCTTAGAGGACAGCGGGGTTTGGAATGAGCAGTTCTTC	CASSLEDSGVWNEQFF
NA	TRBJ2-7	TRBD2	15	TRBV4-2	TGTGCCAGCAGCCAAGATAGCGGGAGCTCCTACGAGCAGTACTTC	CASSQDSGSSYEQYF
few	TRBJ2-7	NA	15	TRBV19	TGTGCCAGTAGTATCGGGCCAGGAGGATTCTACGAGCAGTACTTC	CASSIGPGGFYEQYF
NA	TRBJ2-2	TRBD2	17	TRBV3-1/TRBV3-2	TGTGCCAGCAGCCAAGATATGGGCCTAGCGGGAGACGGGGAGCTGTTTTTT	CASSQDMGLAGDGELFF
NA	TRBJ1-5	TRBD1	15	TRBV3-1/TRBV3-2	TGTGCCAGCAGCTTGTCGACAGGGGGCACTCAGCCCCAGCATTTT	CASSLSTGGTQPQHF
NA	TRBJ2-7	NA	13	TRBV27	TGTGCCAGCAGTTTATACAGGAGCTACGAGCAGTACTTC	CASSLYRSYEQYF
few	TRBJ2-7	TRBD2	17	TRBV4-1	TGCGCCAGCAGCCAAGATCCGAGACTAGCGGCCTCCTACGAGCAGTACTTC	CASSQDPRLAASYEQYF
NA	TRBJ2-7	NA	11	TRBV28	TGTGCCAGCAGTTTCGAGGGCGAGCAGTACTTC	CASSFEGEQYF
NA	TRBJ1-5	NA	15	TRBV2	TGTGCCAGCACCCTGGGGGGGACGAGCAATCAGCCCCAGCATTTT	CASTLGGTSNQPQHF
NA	TRBJ1-2	NA	14	TRBV4-1	TGCGCCAGCAGCCAAGGACTACTATCTGACGGCTACACCTTC	CASSQGLLSDGYTF
NA	TRBJ2-7	NA	13	TRBV27	TGTGCCAGCAGTTTTGGGCAGTCCTACGAGCAGTACTTC	CASSFGQSYEQYF